These 24 T cell receptor beta chains were sequenced from one sample in a study of blood T cell repertoires in COVID-19. Clones were read by immunoSEQ multiplex PCR, and TCRdb kept only the in-frame ones, dropping some. The table includes 300,000 or so clones, about nine tenths detected once. The specimen sequenced was peripheral blood. The receptors were gathered from a man between 50 and 59 years old with active or convalescent COVID-19.

The chain couples TRBV5-6 to TRBJ1-2; TRBD1 matches at 12 bases. The CDR3 runs 16 residues. Germline V gives CDR1 SGHDT, CDR2 YYEEEE. The trim removed 4 bases at V and 6 bases at J, leaving 10 bases unmatched. CDR3 sequence (DNA): TGTGCCAGCAGCCCCTACCTGGGACAGGGGGCGCATGGCTACACCTTC. Translation: CASSPYLGQGAHGYTF.

CDR3 in amino acids: CASSLAGGLSYNEQFF. DNA of the CDR3: TGTGCCAGCAGCTTAGCGGGGGGTCTGTCCTACAATGAGCAGTTCTTC. The chain carries TRBV7-9 and TRBJ2-1; D is perhaps TRBD2 (6 bases). Germline CDR1 is SEHNR and CDR2 is FQNEAQ (reference sequence). There are 16 residues in the CDR3. Trimming left V 0 bases short and J 1 base short, with 10 bases between.

The V and J genes are TRBV6-5 and TRBJ2-7; D perhaps matches TRBD2 (5 bases). The CDR3 length is 13 residues. The V end lost 7 bases, the J end lost 5 bases, and 15 bases lay between the germline ends. Per germline, CDR1 MNHEY and CDR2 SVGAGI. The CDR3 nucleotides read TGTGCCAGCAATGGTGGGAGAGGCCACGAGCAGTACTTC. Its protein product is CASNGGRGHEQYF.

J is TRBJ1-6 and V is TRBV4-3; 9 bases line up with TRBD1. This CDR3 has 14 residues. Germline values: CDR1 LGHNA, CDR2 YSLEER. J lost 7 bases, V lost 3 bases, and 1 base had no gene match. The CDR3: CASSQGQGNSPLHF. In DNA form, the CDR3 reads TGCGCCAGCAGCCAGGGACAGGGAAATTCACCCCTCCACTTT.

The rearrangement joins TRBV10-3 to TRBJ1-2; 8 bases are shared with TRBD1. This CDR3 region has 13 residues. Germline loops: CDR1 ENHRY, CDR2 SYGVKD. V trimming: 7 bases; J trimming: 2 bases; junction bases outside the gene matches: 3. The CDR3 region has the DNA TGTGCCATCAAACAGGGGGGGAACTATGGCTACACCTTC. Translating gives CAIKQGGNYGYTF.

CDR3 DNA: TGTGCCAGCAGTTGGGGACAGGGGACCTATAGCAATCAGCCCCAGCATTTT. It yields the protein CASSWGQGTYSNQPQHF. The chain couples TRBV28 to TRBJ1-5; 10 bases fit TRBD1. The length of the CDR3 is 17 residues. J gave up 0 bases and V 4 bases, and 6 bases lay outside the gene matches. Germline lookup yields CDR1 MDHEN and CDR2 SYDVKM.

The chain carries TRBV19 and TRBJ1-1, with 9 bases identical to TRBD1. CDR1 is LNHDA and CDR2 is SQIVND in the germline V gene (reference sequence). Unmatched junction bases numbered 6, after V lost 5 bases and J lost 5 bases. The CDR3 consists of 14 residues. In DNA form, the CDR3 reads TGTGCCAGTAGTCCGGACAGGGGTTGGACTGAAGCTTTCTTT. Its translation: CASSPDRGWTEAFF.

The V and J genes are TRBV5-1 and TRBJ1-1; 11 bases line up with TRBD1. The junction had 5 bases not matched to a gene; V was cut back by 5 bases and J by 5 bases. The CDR3 has 14 residues. The germline V gene has CDR1 SGHRS and CDR2 YFSETQ. The CDR3 DNA reads as TGCGCCAGCAGAGCCGGGACAGGGGGGACTGAAGCTTTCTTT. This translates into CASRAGTGGTEAFF.

The rearrangement uses TRBV5-1 and TRBJ1-5, with D perhaps matching TRBD1 (6 bases). The CDR3 consists of 15 residues. Trimming cost V 4 bases and J 4 bases, with 15 bases left between them. Germline V gene lookup returns CDR1 SGHRS and CDR2 YFSETQ. CDR3 bases: TGCGCCAGCAGCCCGGTACAGGGCCTTAATCAGCCCCAGCATTTT. Translated, it gives CASSPVQGLNQPQHF.

The chain links TRBV27 to TRBJ2-1, with 12 bases identical to TRBD2. Germline loops: CDR1 MNHEY, CDR2 SMNVEV (reference sequence). Losses at the gene ends were 4 bases for V and 6 bases for J; bases not matched to a gene: 4. The CDR3 is made up of 15 amino acids. The CDR3 DNA is TGTGCCAGCAGTTCACTAGCGGGAGGATCCAATGAGCAGTTCTTC. The encoded protein is CASSSLAGGSNEQFF.

The chain carries TRBV7-2 and TRBJ2-2; 8 bases agree with TRBD1. Germline lookup yields CDR1 SGHTA and CDR2 FQGNSA. The CDR3 runs to 16 residues. Germline trimming cut 5 bases from V and 2 bases from J; bases unmatched to any gene: 7. CDR3 sequence reads: CASSTFGTGNTGELFF. CDR3 DNA: TGTGCCAGCAGCACCTTCGGGACAGGAAACACCGGGGAGCTGTTTTTT.

This chain connects TRBV5-4 to TRBJ2-3, with 8 nucleotides matching TRBD2. The V gene end was trimmed by 4 bases and the J gene end by 2 bases; junction bases not matched to a gene: 6. This CDR3 contains 15 residues. Germline assignment: CDR1 SGHNT and CDR2 YYREEE (reference sequence). CDR3 sequence (DNA): TGTGCCAGCAGCAATAAAGCGGGAGCCACAGATACGCAGTATTTT. Its protein product is CASSNKAGATDTQYF.

J is TRBJ1-4 and V is TRBV5-4, with TRBD1 matching 10 bases. Germline V CDR1 and CDR2: SGHNT, YYREEE (reference sequence). This CDR3 spans 15 amino acids. Germline trimming cut 4 bases from V and 8 bases from J; bases unmatched to any gene: 8. CDR3: CASSPGQGESEKLFF. DNA of the CDR3: TGTGCCAGCAGCCCCGGACAGGGGGAGAGCGAAAAACTGTTTTTT. The variable domain in full, with the rest retrieved from reference TRBV5-4 and TRBJ1-4, is ETGVTQSPTHLIKTRGQQVTLRCSSQSGHNTVSWYQQALGQGPQFIFQYYREEENGRGNFPPRFSGLQFPNYSSELNVNALELDDSALYLCASSPGQGESEKLFFGSGTQLSVL.

The chain carries TRBV4-2 and TRBJ1-5; D not certain. From germline, CDR1 is LGHNA and CDR2 YNFKEQ. Deletions cut 0 bases from V and 6 bases from J, with 15 bases between. The CDR3 contains 16 residues. This chain's CDR3 is CASSQDWSGRPQPQHF. The CDR3 bases are TGTGCCAGCAGCCAAGATTGGTCGGGGAGGCCTCAGCCCCAGCATTTT.

This clone has just one count. The rearrangement links TRBV5-4 to TRBJ1-2; 8 nucleotides agree with TRBD1. V lost 4 bases to trimming and J lost 7 bases; unmatched junction nucleotides: 9. Germline values: CDR1 SGHNT, CDR2 YYREEE (reference sequence). This CDR3 comprises 14 residues. This chain's CDR3 is CASSPGQDWSGYTF. For the CDR3, the DNA is TGTGCCAGCAGCCCGGGACAGGACTGGAGTGGCTACACCTTC.

This sequence joins TRBV28 and TRBJ1-6, with D unresolved. The V end was cut by 8 bases, the J end by 7 bases, with 15 bases between. The CDR3 consists of 14 residues. From germline, CDR1 is MDHEN and CDR2 SYDVKM. The CDR3: CASASAGLNSPLHF. In DNA form, the CDR3 reads TGTGCCAGCGCGTCAGCGGGCCTCAATTCACCCCTCCACTTT.

The chain couples TRBV28 to TRBJ2-7, with D maybe TRBD2 (6 bases). This CDR3 has 13 residues. Per the germline V gene, CDR1 is MDHEN and CDR2 is SYDVKM. V gave up 1 base and J gave up 7 bases, with 11 bases separating them. CDR3 residues: CASSLSGVPEQYF. CDR3 bases: TGTGCCAGCAGTTTATCGGGGGTCCCGGAGCAGTACTTC.

The genes are TRBV11-2 and TRBJ2-2, with D maybe TRBD2 (5 bases). CDR1 and CDR2 (germline): SGHAT, FQNNGV. CDR3 length equals 14 residues. The V and J ends lost 1 base and 14 bases respectively, with 17 bases between them. CDR3 coding DNA: TGTGCCAGCAGCTTAGTCATAGGGAAACTAGGTCTGTTTTTT. This gives the protein CASSLVIGKLGLFF. Drawing the rest from reference TRBV11-2 and TRBJ2-2, the complete variable domain is EAGVAQSPRYKIIEKRQSVAFWCNPISGHATLYWYQQILGQGPKLLIQFQNNGVVDDSQLPKDRFSAERLKGVDSTLKIQPAKLEDSAVYLCASSLVIGKLGLFFGEGSRLTVL.

The chain carries TRBV6-1 and TRBJ1-2; D might be TRBD1 (6 bases). Trimming cost V 1 base and J 8 bases, with 8 bases left between them. This CDR3 contains 12 residues. Germline V CDR1 and CDR2: MNHNS, SASEGT. The CDR3 DNA is TGTGCCAGCAGTGAAGTTGGGGGCGGCTACACCTTC. Translating gives CASSEVGGGYTF.

The chain carries TRBV5-1 and TRBJ2-3; TRBD1 is a possible D gene (5 bases). V gave up 4 bases and J gave up 0 bases, with 12 bases separating them. The length of the CDR3 is 15 residues. Germline loops: CDR1 SGHRS, CDR2 YFSETQ. As DNA, the CDR3 is TGCGCCAGCAGCCTGGACACATCTAGCACAGATACGCAGTATTTT. Its protein is CASSLDTSSTDTQYF.

The chain has TRBV7-9 and TRBJ2-1; maybe TRBD2 (5 bases). CDR3 size: 14 residues. CDR1 SEHNR and CDR2 FQNEAQ come from the germline V gene (reference sequence). V was cut by 5 bases and J by 6 bases, with 14 bases left in between. The CDR3 nucleotides are TGTGCCAGCAGCCATAAATCTGGGAGCAATGAGCAGTTCTTC. It translates to CASSHKSGSNEQFF.

The rearrangement links TRBV27 to TRBJ2-7; the match to TRBD2 covers 11 bases. Germline CDR1 is MNHEY and CDR2 is SMNVEV (reference sequence). The length of the CDR3 is 14 residues. Trimming cost V 3 bases and J 7 bases; bases outside gene matches: 5. CDR3 sequence reads: CASSFRLAGREQYF. DNA of the CDR3: TGTGCCAGCAGTTTTAGACTAGCGGGGAGAGAGCAGTACTTC.

The chain links TRBV27 to TRBJ1-5; TRBD1 matches at 7 bases. The CDR3 sequence is 13 residues long. Germline CDR1 reads MNHEY; CDR2 reads SMNVEV (reference sequence). The ends lost 6 bases at V and 5 bases at J; junction bases unmatched: 4. CDR3 sequence: CASSPDRDQPQHF. Here the CDR3 DNA reads TGTGCCAGCAGCCCTGACAGGGATCAGCCCCAGCATTTT.

The chain has TRBV5-1 and TRBJ2-7; TRBD1 matches at 9 bases. Per germline, CDR1 SGHRS and CDR2 YFSETQ. The CDR3 sequence is 14 residues long. V shed 2 bases, J shed 5 bases, and the junction held 5 bases outside the gene matches. The CDR3 sequence is CASSLSGQGDEQYF. The CDR3 nucleotides are TGCGCCAGCAGCTTATCGGGACAGGGTGACGAGCAGTACTTC.